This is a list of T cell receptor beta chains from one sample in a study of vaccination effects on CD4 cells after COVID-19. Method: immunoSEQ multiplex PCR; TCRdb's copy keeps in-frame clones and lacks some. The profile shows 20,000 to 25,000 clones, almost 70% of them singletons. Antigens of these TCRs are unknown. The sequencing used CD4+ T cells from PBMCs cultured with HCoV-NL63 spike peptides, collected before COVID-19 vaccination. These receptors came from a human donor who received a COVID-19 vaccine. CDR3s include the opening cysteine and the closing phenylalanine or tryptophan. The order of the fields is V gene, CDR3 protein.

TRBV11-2,CASSLDSGPAEQFF
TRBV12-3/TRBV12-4,CASRPGLGDTQYF
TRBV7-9,CASSLSGQGGYTF
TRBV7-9,CASRSWKPGLAGRNEQFF
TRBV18,CASSPIAGSQETQYF
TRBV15,CATSRETSSYEQYF
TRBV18,CASSPRAARPDTQYF
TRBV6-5,CASSPLDRAGTGYTF
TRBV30,CAWTLAGSSSYEQYF
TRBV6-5,CASSTQTVNSPLHF
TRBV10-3,CAISGNSQETQYF
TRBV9,CASSVGSAGGYNEQFF
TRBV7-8,CASSFPGTSGRRGDTQYF
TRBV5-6,CASQLESNPIQGEQFF
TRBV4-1,CASSQDRPRTYTF
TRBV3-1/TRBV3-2,CASSPMTGGYSGANVLTF
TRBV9,CASSVGDASPLHF
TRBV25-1,CATRAGGSYEQYF
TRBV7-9,CASSGGIDGYTF
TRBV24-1,CATSDSPGRGHNTGELFF
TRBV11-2,CASSLGLFYGYTF
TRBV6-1,CASSEQGGMNTEAFF
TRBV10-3,CAIRGDRENTEAFF
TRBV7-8,CASSPGRTGGYEQFF
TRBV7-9,CASTLYTLAGLYNEQFF
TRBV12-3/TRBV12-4,CASSLGDTDTQYF
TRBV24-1,CATSDNRGSSYNEQFF
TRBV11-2,CASSLTKGLADTGELFF
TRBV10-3,CAIRHEGAGGANVLTF
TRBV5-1,CASSLSGVGNEQFF
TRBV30,CAWSSTSGLVTQYF
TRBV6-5,CASSWGDIQYF
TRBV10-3,CAISESSGSPVAFF
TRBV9,CASSVGRRDQPQHF
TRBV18,CASSPPAGNTEAFF
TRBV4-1,CASSQALPVGRRTNEQFF
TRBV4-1,CASNLPGQPQHF
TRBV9,CASSADVGFADTQYF
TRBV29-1,CSVERQLNTEAFF
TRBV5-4,CASSSAGGLLNEQFF
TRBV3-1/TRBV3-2,CASAREGVTEAFF
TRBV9,CAAKSLLPSRAGGETQYF
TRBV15,CATSRAGFPNTEAFF
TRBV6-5,CASSSVEGNNSPLHF
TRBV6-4,CASSDGGLAGSDTQYF
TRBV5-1,CASSEQGDYGYTF
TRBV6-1,CASSEYHPRTGYNSPLHF